This T cell receptor beta chain was identified in a study of CD4 T cell repertoires in COVID-19 (dated by TCRdb to 2020 to 2023). The study in broad terms: To analyze cross-reactivity, CFSE-low cells were expanded with IL-2 for 10 days and then labeled again and restimulated with spike proteins from other coronaviruses. In a few recovered individuals, the researchers analyzed the TCR Vbeta repertoire of SARS-CoV-2-reactive T cells at the subset level. Naturally processed CD4+ T cell responses to SARS-CoV-2 spike and nucleoprotein were characterized in COVID-19-recovered individuals, and clonal composition was assessed by TCR Vbeta sequencing.

Library prep was done by the immunoSEQ multiplex PCR assay. As for the authors' bioinformatics: The Chao-Jaccard similarity index and counts of shared clonotypes were used to quantify repertoire overlap between subsets. TCRdb obtained this table from immuneACCESS and retained in-frame rearrangements with V and J assigned. These tables miss some clones; where compared with another copy, unresolved V genes account for less than half of the shortfall, and the remainder is unexplained. From that table come the V and J calls and clone size; the DNA was used to work out D and trimming. The sample table holds 20,000 to 30,000 clones, of which 85% to 95% were seen once. The top ten constitute about 0.66% of the sample. The junction shows trimming of 10 bases on V and 1 base on J, plus 17 bases between the germline ends. Inclusive of the bounding cysteine and phenylalanine, the CDR3 is 14 residues long. Only the CDR3 region is kept as DNA, spanning 42 bases read in frame from base 1. Per the germline V gene, ENHRY is the CDR1 and SYGVKD is the CDR2.

For this clone: Its target antigen remains unknown. There are no base qualities to consult, and no much larger clone falls within one base.

Overall results and qualifications from the work: Between roughly 6 and 28% of SARS-CoV-2 clonotypes were also detected in secondary cultures stimulated with SARS-CoV and/or HKU1 spike, a finding consistent with cross-reactivity. Several of the most expanded SARS-CoV-2-reactive clonotypes were shared between two or all three memory subsets, suggesting intraclonal diversification.

Uncultured memory T cell samples were sequenced directly after ex vivo isolation. CD4+ total memory, central memory, effector memory and circulating T follicular helper cells were isolated from peripheral blood mononuclear cells. The rearranged segments are TRBV10-3 and TRBJ2-7; the D gene is perhaps TRBD1, on 6 matching bases. Sequenced material: circulating follicular helper CD4+ T cells (cTfh) from blood, taken before the COVID-19 pandemic. The sample's cell subset or site label is to be understood as: circulating T follicular helper cells. The sequence was collected from a human donor who had COVID-19. The CDR3 in this case is CATPPGAPSYEQYF. The nucleotides read TGTGCCACCCCCCCAGGGGCACCTTCCTACGAGCAGTACTTC.